These 12 T cell receptor beta chains were sequenced from one sample in a study of cytomegalovirus exposure and HLA in healthy donors. This PCR relied on a set of 60 Vbeta primers and 13 Jbeta primers. Only in-frame clones appear in the TCRdb table, and some are missing; sequencing was by immunoSEQ multiplex PCR. The profile shows some 100,000 clones, about 70% of them singletons. Sequencing was performed on PBMCs. The receptors were gathered from a human donor in good health.

The chain recombines TRBV5-4 with TRBJ1-1; D remains unclear. Per the germline V gene, CDR1 is SGHNT and CDR2 is YYREEE (reference sequence). V dropped 0 bases and J dropped 4 bases, with 16 bases sitting between them. The CDR3 has 16 amino acids. The CDR3 protein is CASSLGSRLMSTEAFF. Here the CDR3 DNA reads TGTGCCAGCAGCTTGGGGAGTCGGCTAATGAGCACTGAAGCTTTCTTT. The full variable domain, completed using reference TRBV5-4 and TRBJ1-1, is ETGVTQSPTHLIKTRGQQVTLRCSSQSGHNTVSWYQQALGQGPQFIFQYYREEENGRGNFPPRFSGLQFPNYSSELNVNALELDDSALYLCASSLGSRLMSTEAFFGQGTRLTVV.

This clone occurred a few times. The rearrangement joins TRBV6-5 to TRBJ1-1; D not certain. The CDR3 loop spans 15 amino acids. V lost 7 bases and J 1 base, leaving 16 bases between the germline ends. Germline V gene lookup returns CDR1 MNHEY and CDR2 SVGAGI. The chain's CDR3 is CASIPYENRNTEAFF. The CDR3 DNA follows: TGTGCCAGCATTCCCTACGAGAATAGGAACACTGAAGCTTTCTTT.

This clone is a singleton in its sample. V usage is TRBV19 and J usage is TRBJ2-4; tentatively, D is TRBD2 (6 bases). Between the trimmed V and J ends, which lost 5 bases and 7 bases, there was a span of 21 bases. This CDR3 contains 16 residues. Per germline, CDR1 LNHDA and CDR2 SQIVND (reference sequence). Written as DNA, the CDR3 is TGTGCCAGTAGTCCGCGCGGTAGCGGAACGGGGAACATTCAGTACTTC. This gives the protein CASSPRGSGTGNIQYF.

The chain joins TRBV6-5 to TRBJ2-7; 10 bases are shared with TRBD1. J gave up 6 bases and V 0 bases, and 2 bases lay outside the gene matches. The CDR3 is made up of 14 amino acids. CDR1 and CDR2 from the germline V gene are MNHEY and SVGAGI. The CDR3, as DNA: TGTGCCAGCAGTTACTCCCGGACAGGGGGCGAGCAGTACTTC. As protein: CASSYSRTGGEQYF.

The chain employs TRBV5-1 and TRBJ2-1, with D perhaps matching TRBD1 (6 bases). V was clipped by 4 bases and J by 4 bases, with 15 bases between them. The CDR3 runs 15 residues. The germline V gene has CDR1 SGHRS and CDR2 YFSETQ. The CDR3 DNA reads TGCGCCAGCAGCCCTCCCCGGGACACTTACAATGAGCAGTTCTTC. Translating it yields CASSPPRDTYNEQFF.

The chain has TRBV19 and TRBJ2-1, with 13 bases that match TRBD2. CDR3 size: 15 residues. J gave up 7 bases and V 5 bases, and 5 bases lay outside the gene matches. The germline V gene has CDR1 LNHDA and CDR2 SQIVND (reference sequence). The CDR3, as DNA: TGTGCCAGTAGTCCCGGGACTAGCGGGACGAATGAGCAGTTCTTC. Translating it yields CASSPGTSGTNEQFF.

The rearrangement uses TRBV7-2 and TRBJ2-5; TRBD1 is a possible D gene (5 bases). The CDR3 is made up of 16 amino acids. The V end lost 1 base, the J end lost 6 bases, and 18 bases lay between the germline ends. In germline, CDR1 is SGHTA, CDR2 FQGNSA. In DNA, the CDR3 is TGTGCCAGCAGCTTAGAGGCGGTAGGGGCGAAAAAGACCCAGTACTTC. It encodes CASSLEAVGAKKTQYF.

The chain joins TRBV13 to TRBJ1-6, with a tentative D call TRBD1 (5 bases). Germline assignment: CDR1 PRHDT and CDR2 FYEKMQ (reference sequence). V was pared by 0 bases and J by 9 bases, with 9 bases between. The CDR3 consists of 14 residues. CDR3 amino acids: CASSLGQVGSPLHF. The CDR3 DNA reads TGTGCCAGCAGCTTAGGACAGGTTGGTTCACCCCTCCACTTT.

The V gene is TRBV6-5, the J gene TRBJ2-1, with TRBD2 identical over 8 bases. Germline assignment: CDR1 MNHEY and CDR2 SVGAGI. The CDR3 extends over 13 amino acids. With 11 bases clipped from V and 9 bases from J, the junction kept 12 bases outside the gene matches. The CDR3 nucleotides are TGTGCCTCAAGGGGACTAGTCTTGGTTGAGCAGTTCTTC. This translates into CASRGLVLVEQFF.

This clone was observed once. This chain joins TRBV6-6 and TRBJ2-1; D may be TRBD2 (6 bases). Trimming pared 6 bases from V and 15 bases from J, leaving 15 bases between. Looked up from germline, CDR1 is MNHNY and CDR2 is SVGAGI (reference sequence). The CDR3 is made up of 11 amino acids. This CDR3 reads CASSLAQGMFF. The CDR3 DNA follows: TGTGCCAGCAGCCTAGCGCAAGGGATGTTCTTC.

The V call is TRBV30, the J call TRBJ1-1, with D perhaps matching TRBD1 (6 bases). Germline loops: CDR1 GTSNPN, CDR2 SVGIG (reference sequence). This CDR3 has 13 amino acids. V was shortened by 4 bases and J by 10 bases, with 19 bases between the two germline ends. The CDR3 spells CAWTNSDSKGAFF. CDR3 DNA sequence: TGTGCCTGGACTAATTCGGACAGTAAGGGAGCTTTCTTT.

The J gene is TRBJ2-7, the V gene TRBV7-2; D is unresolved. CDR3 length equals 13 residues. CDR1 is SGHTA, CDR2 FQGNSA, per germline. The V gene lost 8 bases and the J gene lost 2 bases, with 13 bases spanning the gap. Written as DNA, the CDR3 is TGTGCCAGCTCTAACTACGGCCCCTACGAGCAGTACTTC. Protein sequence: CASSNYGPYEQYF. Full variable domain (outside the CDR3, taken from reference TRBV7-2 and TRBJ2-7): GAGVSQSPSNKVTEKGKDVELRCDPISGHTALYWYRQSLGQGLEFLIYFQGNSAPDKSGLPSDRFSAERTGGSVSTLTIQRTQQEDSAVYLCASSNYGPYEQYFGPGTRLTVT.